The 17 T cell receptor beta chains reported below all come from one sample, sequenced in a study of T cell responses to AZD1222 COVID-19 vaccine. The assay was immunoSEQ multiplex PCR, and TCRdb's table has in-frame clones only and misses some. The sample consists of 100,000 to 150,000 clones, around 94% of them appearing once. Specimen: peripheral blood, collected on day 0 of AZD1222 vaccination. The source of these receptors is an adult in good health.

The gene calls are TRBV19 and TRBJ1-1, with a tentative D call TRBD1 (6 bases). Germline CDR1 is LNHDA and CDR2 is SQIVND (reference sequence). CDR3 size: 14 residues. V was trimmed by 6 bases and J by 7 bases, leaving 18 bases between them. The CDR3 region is CASSPDSLGHEAFF. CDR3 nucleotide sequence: TGTGCCAGTAGCCCGGACAGCCTGGGCCATGAAGCTTTCTTT.

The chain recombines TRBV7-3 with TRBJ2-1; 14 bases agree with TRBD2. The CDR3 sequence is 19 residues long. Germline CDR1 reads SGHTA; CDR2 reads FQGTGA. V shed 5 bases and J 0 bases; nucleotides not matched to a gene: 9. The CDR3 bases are TGTGCCAGCAGCGTTGGACTAGCGGGGGGCCGCAGCTCCTACAATGAGCAGTTCTTC. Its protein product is CASSVGLAGGRSSYNEQFF. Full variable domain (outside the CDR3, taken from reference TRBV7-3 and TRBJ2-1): GAGVSQTPSNKVTEKGKYVELRCDPISGHTALYWYRQSLGQGPEFLIYFQGTGAADDSGLPNDRFFAVRPEGSVSTLKIQRTERGDSAVYLCASSVGLAGGRSSYNEQFFGPGTRLTVL.

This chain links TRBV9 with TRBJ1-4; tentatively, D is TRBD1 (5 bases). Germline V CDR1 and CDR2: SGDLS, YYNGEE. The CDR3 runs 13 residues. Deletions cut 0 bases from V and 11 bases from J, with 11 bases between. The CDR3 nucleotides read TGTGCCAGCAGCGTAGGCAGGGAGGGTAAACTGTTTTTT. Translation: CASSVGREGKLFF.

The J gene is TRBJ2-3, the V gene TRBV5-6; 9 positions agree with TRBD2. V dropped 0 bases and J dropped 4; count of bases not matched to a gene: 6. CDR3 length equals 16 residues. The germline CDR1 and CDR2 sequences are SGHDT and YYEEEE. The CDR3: CASSLVSGGIADTQYF. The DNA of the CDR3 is TGTGCCAGCAGCTTGGTCAGCGGGGGGATCGCAGATACGCAGTATTTT.

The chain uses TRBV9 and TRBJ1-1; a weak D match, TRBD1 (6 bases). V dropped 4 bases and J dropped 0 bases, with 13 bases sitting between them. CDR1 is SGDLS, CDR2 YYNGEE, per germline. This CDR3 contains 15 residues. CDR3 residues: CASSLRGTMNTEAFF. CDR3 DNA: TGTGCCAGCAGCCTCAGGGGTACCATGAACACTGAAGCTTTCTTT.

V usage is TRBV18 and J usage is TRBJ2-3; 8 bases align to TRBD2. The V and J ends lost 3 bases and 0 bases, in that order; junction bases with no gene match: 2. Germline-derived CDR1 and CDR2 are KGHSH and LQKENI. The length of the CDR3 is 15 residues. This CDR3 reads CASSPPSGSTDTQYF. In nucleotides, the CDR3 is TGTGCCAGCTCACCGCCTAGCGGGAGCACAGATACGCAGTATTTT.

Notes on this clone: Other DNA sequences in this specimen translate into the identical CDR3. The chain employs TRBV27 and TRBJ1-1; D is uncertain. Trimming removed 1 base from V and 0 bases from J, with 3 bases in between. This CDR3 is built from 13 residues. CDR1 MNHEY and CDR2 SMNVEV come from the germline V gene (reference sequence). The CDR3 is CASSLFMNTEAFF. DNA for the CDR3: TGTGCCAGCAGTTTATTCATGAACACTGAAGCTTTCTTT.

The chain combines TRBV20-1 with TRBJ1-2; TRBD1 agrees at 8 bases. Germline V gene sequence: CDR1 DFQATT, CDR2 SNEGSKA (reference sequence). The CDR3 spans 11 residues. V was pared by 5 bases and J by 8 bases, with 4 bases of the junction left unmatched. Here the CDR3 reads CSALDREGYTF. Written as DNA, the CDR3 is TGCAGTGCTCTGGACAGGGAAGGCTACACCTTC.

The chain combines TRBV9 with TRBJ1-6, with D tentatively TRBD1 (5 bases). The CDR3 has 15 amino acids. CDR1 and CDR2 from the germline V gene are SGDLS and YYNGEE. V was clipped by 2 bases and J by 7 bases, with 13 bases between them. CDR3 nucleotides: TGTGCCAGCAGCGTGGACGACAGAACGAATTCACCCCTCCACTTT. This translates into CASSVDDRTNSPLHF. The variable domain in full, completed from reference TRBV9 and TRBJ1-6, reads DSGVTQTPKHLITATGQRVTLRCSPRSGDLSVYWYQQSLDQGLQFLIQYYNGEERAKGNILERFSAQQFPDLHSELNLSSLELGDSALYFCASSVDDRTNSPLHFGNGTRLTVT.

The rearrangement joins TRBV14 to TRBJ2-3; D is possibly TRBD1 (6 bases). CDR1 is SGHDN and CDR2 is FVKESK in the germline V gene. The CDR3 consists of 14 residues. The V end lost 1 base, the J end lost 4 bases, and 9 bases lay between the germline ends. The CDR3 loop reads CASSQAAGADTQYF. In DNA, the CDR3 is TGTGCCAGCAGCCAAGCCGCAGGGGCAGATACGCAGTATTTT. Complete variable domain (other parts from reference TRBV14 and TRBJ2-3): EAGVTQFPSHSVIEKGQTVTLRCDPISGHDNLYWYRRVMGKEIKFLLHFVKESKQDESGMPNNRFLAERTGGTYSTLKVQPAELEDSGVYFCASSQAAGADTQYFGPGTRLTVL.

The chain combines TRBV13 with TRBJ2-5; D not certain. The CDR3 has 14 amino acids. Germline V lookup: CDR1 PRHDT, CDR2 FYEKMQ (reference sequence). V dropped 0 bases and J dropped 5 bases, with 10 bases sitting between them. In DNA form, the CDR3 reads TGTGCCAGCAGCTTAGGTTGGGCACAGGAGACCCAGTACTTC. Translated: CASSLGWAQETQYF.

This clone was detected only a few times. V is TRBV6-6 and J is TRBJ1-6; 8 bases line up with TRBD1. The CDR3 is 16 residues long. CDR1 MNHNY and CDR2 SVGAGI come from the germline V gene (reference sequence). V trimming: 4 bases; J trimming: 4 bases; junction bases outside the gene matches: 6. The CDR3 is CASSFSQGGYNSPLHF. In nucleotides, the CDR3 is TGTGCCAGCAGTTTCTCACAGGGGGGGTATAATTCACCCCTCCACTTT.

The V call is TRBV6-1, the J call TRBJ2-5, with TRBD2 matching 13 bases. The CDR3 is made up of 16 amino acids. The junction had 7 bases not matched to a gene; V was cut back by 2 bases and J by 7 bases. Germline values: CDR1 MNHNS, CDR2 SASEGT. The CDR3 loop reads CASSEPGLAGPGTQYF. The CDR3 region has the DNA TGTGCCAGCAGTGAACCGGGACTAGCGGGGCCGGGGACCCAGTACTTC.

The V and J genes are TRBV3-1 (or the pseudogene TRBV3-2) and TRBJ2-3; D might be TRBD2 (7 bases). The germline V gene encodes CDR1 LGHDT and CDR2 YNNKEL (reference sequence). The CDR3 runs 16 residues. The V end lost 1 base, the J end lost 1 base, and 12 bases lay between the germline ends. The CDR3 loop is CASSQVGGPRTDTQYF. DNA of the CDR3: TGTGCCAGCAGCCAAGTGGGGGGGCCTCGCACAGATACGCAGTATTTT.

CDR3 DNA: TGTGCCAGCAGGCGGACCCGGGACAATAATTCACCCCTCCACTTT. Amino acid sequence: CASRRTRDNNSPLHF. This chain links TRBV27 with TRBJ1-6; tentatively, D is TRBD1 (6 bases). The V gene lost 6 bases and the J gene lost 5 bases, with 14 bases spanning the gap. Per germline, CDR1 MNHEY and CDR2 SMNVEV (reference sequence). This CDR3 has 15 amino acids.

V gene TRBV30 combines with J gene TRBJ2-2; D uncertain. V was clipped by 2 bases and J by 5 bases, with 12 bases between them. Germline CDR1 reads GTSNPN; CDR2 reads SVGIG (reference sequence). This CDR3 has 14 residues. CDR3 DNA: TGTGCCTGGAGTTCCGGGCCTTGGACCGGGGAGCTGTTTTTT. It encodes CAWSSGPWTGELFF.

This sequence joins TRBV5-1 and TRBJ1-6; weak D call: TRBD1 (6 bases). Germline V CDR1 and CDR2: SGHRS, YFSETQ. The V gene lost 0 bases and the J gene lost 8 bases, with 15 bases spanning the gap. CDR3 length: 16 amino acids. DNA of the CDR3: TGCGCCAGCAGCTTGGGGGGGGCGCAGCTCCATTCACCCCTCCACTTT. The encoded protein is CASSLGGAQLHSPLHF.